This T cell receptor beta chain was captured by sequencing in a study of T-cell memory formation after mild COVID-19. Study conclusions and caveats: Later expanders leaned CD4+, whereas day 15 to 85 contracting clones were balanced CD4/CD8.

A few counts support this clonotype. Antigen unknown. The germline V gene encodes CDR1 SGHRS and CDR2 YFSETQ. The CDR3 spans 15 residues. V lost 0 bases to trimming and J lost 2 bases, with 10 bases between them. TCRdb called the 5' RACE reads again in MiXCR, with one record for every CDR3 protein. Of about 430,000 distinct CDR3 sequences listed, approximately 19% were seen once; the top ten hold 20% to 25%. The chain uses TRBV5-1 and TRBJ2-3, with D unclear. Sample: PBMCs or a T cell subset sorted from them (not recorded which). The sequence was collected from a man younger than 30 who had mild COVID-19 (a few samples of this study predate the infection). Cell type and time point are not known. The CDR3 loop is CASSLATELTDTQYF. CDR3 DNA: TGCGCCAGCAGCTTGGCAACAGAGCTCACAGATACGCAGTATTTT.